Below are 32 T cell receptor beta chains sequenced from a single sample in a study of cytomegalovirus exposure and HLA in healthy donors. PCR amplification relied on 60 Vbeta primers (plus 13 Jbeta primers). Clones were sequenced by immunoSEQ multiplex PCR, and TCRdb holds only the in-frame ones, with some missing. Of under 65,000 clones in the sample, just under 85% were seen once. The material sequenced was PBMCs. The receptors originated from a man in his fifties or sixties in good health and CMV-seronegative.

The chain couples TRBV5-1 to TRBJ1-4, with D possibly TRBD1 on 5 matching bases. CDR1 is SGHRS and CDR2 is YFSETQ in the germline V gene. The CDR3 is made up of 13 amino acids. Trimming cost V 4 bases and J 4 bases, with 8 bases left between them. The CDR3 region has the DNA TGCGCCAGCAGCCTAGACAGTAATGAAAAACTGTTTTTT. It yields the protein CASSLDSNEKLFF.

The rearrangement uses TRBV7-9 and TRBJ2-7; 8 positions match TRBD1. V shed 7 bases, J shed 1 base, and the junction held 18 bases outside the gene matches. The CDR3 is made up of 18 amino acids. Germline CDR1 is SEHNR and CDR2 is FQNEAQ (reference sequence). The CDR3 region has the DNA TGTGCCAGCACACCTTCCCGACAGGGGCCTCTTAGGTCCTACGAGCAGTACTTC. Residues: CASTPSRQGPLRSYEQYF.

The chain joins TRBV9 to TRBJ2-7; 9 bases are shared with TRBD1. CDR3 size: 16 residues. Per germline, CDR1 SGDLS and CDR2 YYNGEE. V trimming: 3 bases; J trimming: 6 bases; junction bases outside the gene matches: 13. The DNA for the CDR3 is TGTGCCAGCAGCGCCGATTCCGGGACAGGGATACGCGAGCAGTACTTC. Translating it yields CASSADSGTGIREQYF.

V is TRBV5-1 and J is TRBJ1-2; D not certain. Between the trimmed V and J ends, which lost 7 bases and 1 base, there was a span of 14 bases. From germline, CDR1 is SGHRS and CDR2 YFSETQ. The CDR3 has 14 amino acids. This chain's CDR3 is CASGNYSNNYGYTF. CDR3 bases: TGCGCCAGCGGTAATTACAGCAATAACTATGGCTACACCTTC.

The chain links TRBV2 to TRBJ2-5, with 7 bases identical to TRBD2. Germline V gives CDR1 SNHLY, CDR2 FYNNEI. Trimming removed 6 bases from V and 5 bases from J; junction bases left unmatched: 9. The CDR3 extends over 14 amino acids. CDR3 in DNA: TGTGCCAGCAGCGATCGGGGGGAGTGGGAGACCCAGTACTTC. Translating it yields CASSDRGEWETQYF.

The V call is TRBV4-3, the J call TRBJ2-1; D perhaps matches TRBD2 (6 bases). Trimming stripped 1 base from V and 3 bases from J, with 10 bases between. Germline V lookup: CDR1 LGHNA, CDR2 YSLEER. The CDR3 has 15 residues. The CDR3 protein is CASSQGDSGYNEQFF. CDR3 nucleotide sequence: TGCGCCAGCAGCCAAGGAGATAGCGGCTACAATGAGCAGTTCTTC.

The chain combines TRBV2 with TRBJ1-2; D possibly corresponds to TRBD1 (6 bases). The CDR3 has 15 residues. Germline V gene data show CDR1 as SNHLY and CDR2 as FYNNEI. The V gene lost 4 bases and the J gene lost 5 bases, with 17 bases spanning the gap. The CDR3 here is CASSVYRGQGYGYTF. CDR3 DNA: TGTGCCAGCAGTGTATATCGGGGCCAGGGGTATGGCTACACCTTC.

The gene calls are TRBV11-2 and TRBJ2-2; TRBD1 aligns across 7 bases. This CDR3 has 18 residues. The germline V gene has CDR1 SGHAT and CDR2 FQNNGV. With V trimmed by 5 bases and J by 4 bases, 16 bases remained unmatched. CDR3 coding DNA: TGTGCCAGCAGCCAAGGCGCCCTAACAGGGGCGAGCACCGGGGAGCTGTTTTTT. It is translated as CASSQGALTGASTGELFF.

The J gene is TRBJ1-2, the V gene TRBV28; no clear D gene. This CDR3 has 15 amino acids. The V gene lost 6 bases and the J gene lost 6 bases, with 20 bases spanning the gap. Germline-derived CDR1 and CDR2 are MDHEN and SYDVKM. The CDR3 DNA is TGTGCCAGCAGACCCAAGAAGGAGGCGTTTAATGGCTACACCTTC. It is translated as CASRPKKEAFNGYTF.

The rearrangement uses TRBV10-2 and TRBJ2-1; 12 positions match TRBD2. Germline CDR1 and CDR2: WSHSY and SAAADI. The CDR3 is 13 amino acids. The V and J ends lost 11 bases and 4 bases, in that order; junction bases with no gene match: 3. CDR3 nucleotide sequence: TGCGCCGGAACTAGCGGGGGGTACAATGAGCAGTTCTTC. This sequence encodes CAGTSGGYNEQFF.

V gene TRBV27 combines with J gene TRBJ2-1, with 7 bases that match TRBD1. The ends lost 4 bases at V and 6 bases at J; junction bases unmatched: 15. Germline lookup yields CDR1 MNHEY and CDR2 SMNVEV (reference sequence). The CDR3 length is 17 residues. The CDR3 nucleotides are TGTGCCAGCAGTTCGACAGGGAAGGATTTCCTAGCCAATGAGCAGTTCTTC. This gives the protein CASSSTGKDFLANEQFF.

The chain joins TRBV27 to TRBJ2-7, with 9 bases aligning to TRBD1. This CDR3 contains 13 residues. V lost 8 bases, J lost 6 bases, and 8 bases stayed unmatched. The V gene's germline CDR1 is MNHEY and CDR2 SMNVEV (reference sequence). The CDR3 sequence: CASPGQGCREQYF. CDR3 bases: TGTGCCAGCCCGGGACAGGGATGTCGCGAGCAGTACTTC.

V and J are TRBV2 and TRBJ2-2; 11 positions match TRBD2. The junction had 10 bases not matched to a gene; V was cut back by 6 bases and J by 7 bases. Germline CDR1 reads SNHLY; CDR2 reads FYNNEI. CDR3 length equals 16 residues. The CDR3 loop is CASSARLAGLSGELFF. The CDR3 bases are TGTGCCAGCAGCGCTAGACTAGCGGGGTTAAGCGGGGAGCTGTTTTTT.

This chain joins TRBV19 and TRBJ2-1; 8 positions agree with TRBD2. Losses at the gene ends were 6 bases for V and 4 bases for J; bases not matched to a gene: 2. This CDR3 is built from 13 residues. The germline gives CDR1 LNHDA, CDR2 SQIVND (reference sequence). The CDR3 sequence is CASRGGGYNEQFF. CDR3 sequence (DNA): TGTGCCAGTAGAGGCGGGGGGTACAATGAGCAGTTCTTC.

The gene calls are TRBV7-9 and TRBJ2-7, with D possibly TRBD1 on 6 matching bases. Per the germline V gene, CDR1 is SEHNR and CDR2 is FQNEAQ (reference sequence). Deletions cut 2 bases from V and 3 bases from J, with 11 bases between. This CDR3 comprises 14 residues. This CDR3 is CASSLRTEGYEQYF. As DNA, the CDR3 is TGTGCCAGCAGCTTAAGGACAGAGGGCTACGAGCAGTACTTC.

V and J are TRBV5-4 and TRBJ1-6; no clear D gene. Trimming shortened V by 4 bases and J by 6 bases, and 14 bases separated the two germline ends. CDR3 length equals 15 residues. The germline CDR1 and CDR2 sequences are SGHNT and YYREEE (reference sequence). As DNA, the CDR3 is TGTGCCAGCAGCGCAAAATTGGGCAGTAATTCACCCCTCCACTTT. Residues: CASSAKLGSNSPLHF.

The V and J genes are TRBV5-1 and TRBJ2-7; D uncertain. Germline V gene lookup returns CDR1 SGHRS and CDR2 YFSETQ. CDR3 length: 13 amino acids. Trimming removed 5 bases at V and 0 bases at J, with 9 bases between. The CDR3 DNA is TGCGCCAGCAGACCAGTCCACTCCTACGAGCAGTACTTC. Its translation: CASRPVHSYEQYF. Complete variable domain (other parts from reference TRBV5-1 and TRBJ2-7): KAGVTQTPRYLIKTRGQQVTLSCSPISGHRSVSWYQQTPGQGLQFLFEYFSETQRNKGNFPGRFSGRQFSNSRSEMNVSTLELGDSALYLCASRPVHSYEQYFGPGTRLTVT.

In this sample, this clone turned up a few times. This rearrangement joins TRBV6-1 to TRBJ1-4, with TRBD1 matching over 7 bases. Looked up from germline, CDR1 is MNHNS and CDR2 is SASEGT. Unmatched junction bases numbered 7, after V lost 6 bases and J lost 3 bases. The CDR3 contains 15 residues. DNA for the CDR3: TGTGCCAGCAGGGGAGACAGGGCCGCTAATGAAAAACTGTTTTTT. Translated, it gives CASRGDRAANEKLFF.

This chain joins TRBV4-1 and TRBJ2-3; tentatively, D is TRBD2 (6 bases). The CDR3 loop spans 14 amino acids. Looked up from germline, CDR1 is MGHRA and CDR2 is YSYEKL. V lost 4 bases to trimming and J lost 2 bases, with 10 bases between them. This CDR3 reads CASSPGESTDTQYF. The CDR3 DNA follows: TGCGCCAGCAGCCCGGGGGAGTCCACAGATACGCAGTATTTT.

The gene calls are TRBV5-3 and TRBJ1-2; a possible D gene is TRBD1 (6 bases). TRBV5-3 qualifies as an ORF whose function is uncertain. V was trimmed by 4 bases and J by 8 bases, leaving 12 bases between them. The CDR3 runs to 12 residues. CDR3 nucleotides: TGTGCCAGAAGCCTAAACAGGGAAGGCTACACCTTC. Translating gives CARSLNREGYTF.

The chain carries TRBV28 and TRBJ1-4; no definite D call. Trimming pared 4 bases from V and 1 base from J, leaving 13 bases between. Germline CDR1 is MDHEN and CDR2 is SYDVKM. The length of the CDR3 is 16 residues. The CDR3 is CASSSTEFLTNEKLFF. The CDR3 DNA sequence: TGTGCCAGCAGTTCTACAGAGTTCCTAACTAATGAAAAACTGTTTTTT.

The gene calls are TRBV5-1 and TRBJ2-7; 9 bases fit TRBD2. This CDR3 region has 15 residues. Per germline, CDR1 SGHRS and CDR2 YFSETQ. The V gene end was trimmed by 1 base and the J gene end by 2 bases; junction bases not matched to a gene: 4. Here the CDR3 reads CASSLFSGSPYEQYF. CDR3 nucleotides: TGCGCCAGCAGCTTGTTTAGCGGGAGCCCCTACGAGCAGTACTTC.

V and J are TRBV19 and TRBJ2-5; 7 bases are a match to TRBD1. V trimming: 4 bases; J trimming: 1 base; junction bases outside the gene matches: 9. Looked up from germline, CDR1 is LNHDA and CDR2 is SQIVND (reference sequence). This CDR3 comprises 16 residues. CDR3 sequence (DNA): TGTGCCAGTAGTACGGGCACAGGGGTACCCCAAGAGACCCAGTACTTC. Protein sequence: CASSTGTGVPQETQYF.

The chain recombines TRBV5-1 with TRBJ2-5; the match to TRBD1 covers 8 bases. With 0 bases clipped from V and 5 bases from J, the junction kept 9 bases outside the gene matches. The germline V gene encodes CDR1 SGHRS and CDR2 YFSETQ. The CDR3 spans 16 residues. The CDR3 DNA is TGCGCCAGCAGCTTGGCCCTGCAGGGGGCCTTGGAGACCCAGTACTTC. Its translation is CASSLALQGALETQYF.

V is TRBV6-1 and J is TRBJ2-3, with 10 bases lining up with TRBD2. Germline V gene lookup returns CDR1 MNHNS and CDR2 SASEGT. The CDR3 extends over 15 amino acids. After removal of 4 bases from V and 6 bases from J, the junction contained 7 bases not matched to a gene. In DNA, the CDR3 is TGTGCCAGCAGTGGAAGCGGGGGGGGGCACGATACGCAGTATTTT. As protein: CASSGSGGGHDTQYF.

V gene TRBV27 combines with J gene TRBJ2-3; 8 bases agree with TRBD1. Germline V gene data show CDR1 as MNHEY and CDR2 as SMNVEV (reference sequence). V lost 7 bases and J lost 0; bases outside the gene matches: 6. The CDR3 is 15 residues long. The CDR3 loop is CASIAWTGSTDTQYF. CDR3 DNA sequence: TGTGCCAGCATCGCCTGGACAGGGAGCACAGATACGCAGTATTTT.

This clone was observed once. The chain recombines TRBV7-2 with TRBJ2-2; TRBD2 agrees at 11 bases. The CDR3 is 17 amino acids. V lost 4 bases, J lost 7 bases, and 11 bases stayed unmatched. Per germline, CDR1 SGHTA and CDR2 FQGNSA. CDR3 region: CASSYTSGGARGGELFF. CDR3 nucleotides: TGTGCCAGCAGCTACACTAGCGGGGGAGCGAGGGGCGGGGAGCTGTTTTTT.

The J gene is TRBJ1-4, the V gene TRBV2; the match to TRBD1 covers 12 bases. CDR1 is SNHLY, CDR2 FYNNEI, per germline. The CDR3 extends over 14 amino acids. After removal of 8 bases from V and 7 bases from J, the junction contained 5 bases not matched to a gene. CDR3 coding DNA: TGTGCCAGCGGGGACAGGGGGCGAGGTGAAAAACTGTTTTTT. Translation: CASGDRGRGEKLFF.

This clone was seen a handful of times. The V call is TRBV13, the J call TRBJ2-5; tentative D call: TRBD2 (5 bases). The germline V gene has CDR1 PRHDT and CDR2 FYEKMQ (reference sequence). V dropped 3 bases and J dropped 4 bases, with 18 bases sitting between them. This CDR3 has 16 amino acids. The CDR3 is CASSFLIPGRLETQYF. CDR3 nucleotide sequence: TGTGCCAGCAGCTTCCTCATACCGGGAAGGTTAGAGACCCAGTACTTC.

A few counts support this clone. DNA of the CDR3: TGTGCCAGCAGTTTGGGGCTCAACTACAATGAGCAGTTCTTC. Translated, it gives CASSLGLNYNEQFF. This chain connects TRBV6-5 to TRBJ2-1; the D gene is possibly TRBD1 (5 bases). Per the germline V gene, CDR1 is MNHEY and CDR2 is SVGAGI. Trimming took off 4 bases at V and 3 bases at J, with 10 bases between the two ends. The CDR3 totals 14 residues.

V gene TRBV9 combines with J gene TRBJ1-3; no clear D gene. Deletions cut 2 bases from V and 0 bases from J, with 9 bases between. Germline CDR1 reads SGDLS; CDR2 reads YYNGEE. The CDR3 has 15 amino acids. CDR3 amino acids: CASSVDLASGNTIYF. CDR3 DNA: TGTGCCAGCAGCGTCGACTTGGCCTCTGGAAACACCATATATTTT. Based on the CDR3 plus reference TRBV9 and TRBJ1-3, the full variable domain is DSGVTQTPKHLITATGQRVTLRCSPRSGDLSVYWYQQSLDQGLQFLIQYYNGEERAKGNILERFSAQQFPDLHSELNLSSLELGDSALYFCASSVDLASGNTIYFGEGSWLTVV.

The J gene is TRBJ2-1, the V gene TRBV6-5; 7 nucleotides match TRBD1. Trimming cost V 2 bases and J 2 bases; bases outside gene matches: 3. CDR1 and CDR2 from the germline V gene are MNHEY and SVGAGI. CDR3 length: 15 amino acids. As DNA, the CDR3 is TGTGCCAGCAGTTACGGGCAGGGGGCCTACAATGAGCAGTTCTTC. Its protein product is CASSYGQGAYNEQFF.